This T cell receptor beta chain came from a study of cytomegalovirus exposure and HLA in healthy donors. Study conclusions and caveats: A link between a missense DCLRE1C variant and TCR beta V- and J-gene trimming emerged from a later analysis. Presence/absence comparisons presumed near-even sequencing depth among donors.

In the PCR, 60 Vbeta and 13 Jbeta primers were used. Using immunoSEQ multiplex PCR, the repertoire was profiled, and TCRdb retains in-frame clones only, with some absent. This sample's table has approximately 150,000 clones. Note on this clone: What it binds is not known.

Unmatched junction bases numbered 7, after V lost 5 bases and J lost 3 bases. The CDR3 is 14 amino acids. The germline CDR1 and CDR2 sequences are MDHEN and SYDVKM. The receptor comes from a male donor in good health and CMV-seronegative. Sequenced sample: PBMCs. This chain uses TRBV28 with TRBJ2-7, with 7 bases matching TRBD1. CDR3 coding DNA: TGTGCCAGCAGTCCACCGGGACAGAACTACGAGCAGTACTTC. This translates into CASSPPGQNYEQYF.